The following is a T cell receptor beta chain sequence with its context. Per the original data handling: Researchers report that nucleated cell counts were estimated from reference gene primer amplification. Clones were sequenced by immunoSEQ multiplex PCR, and TCRdb holds only the in-frame ones, with some missing. V, J and clone size are those of that table, while D and trimming were read from the DNA. The table records around 130,000 clones, around 81% of them present only once. The data were taken from a study of blood T cell repertoires in COVID-19. Turning to the study itself: Acute and convalescent COVID-19 specimens originated in the United States, Italy and Spain.

CDR1 and CDR2 (germline): SGDLS, YYNGEE. The CDR3 consists of 15 residues. Trimming shortened V by 3 bases and J by 5 bases, and 17 bases separated the two germline ends. This chain joins TRBV9 and TRBJ1-2; D is possibly TRBD1 (5 bases). Sequenced input: peripheral blood. The source is a human donor in a cohort sampled during active COVID-19. As DNA, the CDR3 is TGTGCCAGCAGCGCGAGACAGAACCTCGGGTATGGCTACACCTTC. This sequence encodes CASSARQNLGYGYTF.